This TCR beta chain is drawn from a study of OX40 agonist ivuxolimab in advanced cancers. The overall study: Ivuxolimab is a fully human IgG2 antibody that activates OX40 (CD134). Points from the study as a whole: At doses 0.1 to 3.0 mg/kg, CD4+ and CD8+ clones expanded. Part of the nonresponder group also had normalized T-cell clonal expansion that was low.

CDR3 length: 15 residues. In germline, CDR1 is SGHTA, CDR2 FQGTGA. V was cut by 1 base and J by 5 bases, with 11 bases left in between. Here immunoSEQ multiplex PCR was the method, and the copy in TCRdb shows in-frame clones only, minus some. The table has tens of thousands of clones, approximately 90% seen once. With regard to this clone: Its target is unknown.

The chain employs TRBV7-3 and TRBJ2-2; TRBD1 is a possible D gene (6 bases). The sequence was collected from an adult with an advanced solid tumor such as melanoma, head and neck, liver or kidney cancer. The starting material was CD4+ or CD8+ T cells sorted from blood, obtained in a trial of the OX40 agonist ivuxolimab. The CDR3: CASSLNRASTGELFF. CDR3 sequence (DNA): TGTGCCAGCAGCTTAAACAGGGCTAGTACCGGGGAGCTGTTTTTT. Filled out from reference TRBV7-3 and TRBJ2-2, the complete variable domain reads GAGVSQTPSNKVTEKGKYVELRCDPISGHTALYWYRQSLGQGPEFLIYFQGTGAADDSGLPNDRFFAVRPEGSVSTLKIQRTERGDSAVYLCASSLNRASTGELFFGEGSRLTVL.